This T cell receptor beta chain derives from a study of CXCR3-negative and CXCR3-positive naive CD8 T cells. Study context: Per-library TRB read counts averaged about 1.5 +/- 0.3 million, adding up to approximately 130 million in total.

Findings and caveats of the study: Naive cells positive for CXCR3 carried more hydrophobic TRB CDR3s than CXCR3-negative ones. Freshly isolated PBMCs were used in most assays, given partial CXCR3 loss after freezing. Naive CXCR3-negative cells resembled naive CXCR3-positive cells in TRBV-TRBJ usage; memory cells differed.

Germline V gene sequence: CDR1 SGHRS, CDR2 YFSETQ. This CDR3 has 13 amino acids. 5' RACE that incorporated UMI labels was used to prepare the TRB cDNA libraries. TCRdb reprocessed the 5' RACE reads and keeps a single row for each CDR3 protein, giving no DNA. Its listing shows 100,000 to 150,000 distinct CDR3 sequences. Points on this clonotype: The target antigen is unknown.

What was sequenced was naive CXCR3+ CD8+ T cells from blood. Subset given: CD45RO-CCR7+CD27+CD95- naive CD8+ T cells expressing CXCR3 (TNR3+). The TCR sequence derives from a human donor in good health. Some clones in this sample may be carry-over from other donors' samples. The chain combines TRBV5-1 with TRBJ2-5; without DNA, the TCRdb call of TRBD2 cannot be checked. CDR3 amino acids: CARGVPYQETQYF.